This T cell receptor beta chain was sequenced for a study of T cell responses to AZD1222 COVID-19 vaccine. This clone was counted a single time. Antigen: not known. The V gene's germline CDR1 is SNHLY and CDR2 FYNNEI. V was clipped by 3 bases and J by 14 bases; unmatched bases: 14. This CDR3 spans 14 amino acids. This table comes from immunoSEQ multiplex PCR, and its TCRdb copy is limited to in-frame clones, with some not included. Among 95,000 to 150,000 clones listed, 85% to 90% were seen once. Points from the study as a whole: The donor cohort was predominantly white British with a female majority, and clonal diversity may have been underestimated.

This TCR was sampled from an adult in good health. Sample: peripheral blood, taken on day 0 of AZD1222 vaccination. This rearrangement joins TRBV2 to TRBJ1-1; 8 bases agree with TRBD1. CDR3 bases: TGTGCCAGCAGTGATACCCCCCGGACAGGGTTCCCCTTCTTT. It is translated as CASSDTPRTGFPFF.